The clone carrying this TCR beta chain was counted once. This sample was taken from a study of cytomegalovirus exposure and HLA in healthy donors. Repertoires were generated with immunoSEQ multiplex PCR, while TCRdb's copy carries only in-frame clones and drops some. The data hold about 110,000 clones, with more than 90% observed a single time. Germline V gene data show CDR1 as SGHRS and CDR2 as YFSETQ. The CDR3 covers 15 residues. V shed 4 bases and J 4 bases; nucleotides not matched to a gene: 7. The V call is TRBV5-1, the J call TRBJ1-1; 10 bases match TRBD1. The sequence came from a woman aged 18-29 years in good health and CMV-seronegative. Specimen: PBMCs. CDR3 protein: CASSTGQGVGTEAFF. The CDR3 nucleotides read TGCGCCAGCAGCACAGGACAGGGGGTCGGCACTGAAGCTTTCTTT.